The 20 T cell receptor beta chains given below trace back to one sample, sequenced in a study of control samples from healthy donors and cancer patients. Data came from immunoSEQ multiplex PCR; TCRdb stores just in-frame clones and leaves some out. The sample shows 98,000 or so clones, around 80% of them seen only once. The sequenced material came from blood. Every receptor here comes from a woman aged 25 to 39 in good health.

V gene TRBV11-2 combines with J gene TRBJ2-4; D unclear. V lost 3 bases, J lost 8 bases, and 14 bases lay in between. CDR1 is SGHAT, CDR2 FQNNGV, per germline. The CDR3 spans 14 residues. The CDR3 DNA follows: TGTGCCAGCAGCTTCGGACCCCCCGTGGACATTCAGTACTTC. It is translated as CASSFGPPVDIQYF.

DNA for the CDR3: TGTGCCATCAGTGTGGGAGAAAAGACTGAAGCTTTCTTT. Encoded protein: CAISVGEKTEAFF. This rearrangement joins TRBV10-3 to TRBJ1-1; D remains unclear. CDR1 and CDR2 from the germline V gene are ENHRY and SYGVKD. The germline V and J ends were trimmed by 4 bases and 5 bases, with 11 bases remaining between them. The CDR3 loop spans 13 amino acids.

J is TRBJ1-2 and V is TRBV4-3; possible D gene TRBD1, 5 bases. V lost 3 bases and J 8 bases, leaving 13 bases between the germline ends. The CDR3 consists of 13 residues. CDR1 LGHNA and CDR2 YSLEER come from the germline V gene. The CDR3, as DNA: TGCGCCAGCAGCCACCAGGGAACTCGGGGCTACACCTTC. Translating it yields CASSHQGTRGYTF.

V usage is TRBV7-8 and J usage is TRBJ2-3, with D perhaps matching TRBD2 (6 bases). Germline CDR1 is SGHVS and CDR2 is FQNEAQ. This CDR3 is built from 15 residues. V was pared by 2 bases and J by 1 base, with 10 bases between. CDR3 residues: CASSLLRGGTDTQYF. The CDR3 DNA follows: TGTGCCAGCAGCTTATTGCGCGGGGGCACAGATACGCAGTATTTT.

The chain links TRBV28 to TRBJ2-5; weak D call: TRBD1 (6 bases). CDR1 is MDHEN and CDR2 is SYDVKM in the germline V gene. The V end lost 7 bases, the J end lost 5 bases, and 11 bases lay between the germline ends. The CDR3 length is 12 residues. The CDR3 sequence: CASKQGLETQYF. Written as DNA, the CDR3 is TGTGCCAGCAAACAGGGTCTTGAGACCCAGTACTTC.

The V call is TRBV18, the J call TRBJ2-2; 8 nucleotides agree with TRBD2. The V gene's germline CDR1 is KGHSH and CDR2 LQKENI. The CDR3 has 17 residues. Trimming at V came to 6 bases and at J to 3 bases, leaving 12 bases not matched to a gene. The CDR3 loop reads CASSSRRLAGYTGELFF. For the CDR3, the DNA is TGTGCCAGCTCGTCGCGACGATTAGCGGGGTACACCGGGGAGCTGTTTTTT.

CDR3 in DNA: TGTGCCACCAGTGATAGGACTAGCGGAAAACAAGAGACCCAGTACTTC. Protein: CATSDRTSGKQETQYF. The V call is TRBV24-1, the J call TRBJ2-5, with 10 bases fitting TRBD2. The ends lost 3 bases at V and 2 bases at J; junction bases unmatched: 5. CDR3 length equals 16 residues. In germline, CDR1 is KGHDR, CDR2 SFDVKD.

The chain couples TRBV18 to TRBJ2-1; TRBD1 agrees at 7 bases. This CDR3 region has 15 residues. In germline, CDR1 is KGHSH, CDR2 LQKENI. V trimming: 6 bases; J trimming: 0 bases; junction bases outside the gene matches: 5. CDR3 bases: TGTGCCAGCTCCTACCGGGACAGCTCCTACAATGAGCAGTTCTTC. Translation gives CASSYRDSSYNEQFF.

J is TRBJ2-7 and V is TRBV2; TRBD2 might be the D (5 bases). Trimming shortened V by 7 bases and J by 6 bases, and 16 bases separated the two germline ends. This CDR3 is built from 13 residues. CDR1 and CDR2 from the germline V gene are SNHLY and FYNNEI. The CDR3 spells CASTRALRGEQYF. For the CDR3, the DNA is TGTGCCAGCACGAGGGCCCTACGAGGCGAGCAGTACTTC.

This clone was observed a single time. This rearrangement joins TRBV5-4 to TRBJ2-1; tentatively, D is TRBD1 or TRBD2 (6 bases each). V gave up 5 bases and J gave up 4 bases, with 19 bases separating them. Germline V lookup: CDR1 SGHNT, CDR2 YYREEE (reference sequence). The CDR3 is 16 residues long. This CDR3 is CASRVPGGGRYNEQFF. The CDR3 bases are TGTGCCAGCAGGGTGCCAGGAGGGGGGAGGTACAATGAGCAGTTCTTC.

This sequence joins TRBV20-1 and TRBJ2-5; D is possibly TRBD2 (7 bases). This CDR3 region has 11 residues. Trimming took off 6 bases at V and 7 bases at J, with 12 bases between the two ends. The germline V gene has CDR1 DFQATT and CDR2 SNEGSKA (reference sequence). The CDR3 coding sequence is TGCAGTGCCCAGAGGGGGGGGACCCAGTACTTC. It yields the protein CSAQRGGTQYF.

The gene calls are TRBV30 and TRBJ1-3; D remains ambiguous. Trimming cost V 0 bases and J 0 bases, with 9 bases left between them. Germline V lookup: CDR1 GTSNPN, CDR2 SVGIG (reference sequence). The length of the CDR3 is 15 residues. For the CDR3, the DNA is TGTGCCTGGAGTGTTGGGCAGCTCTCTGGAAACACCATATATTTT. Translation: CAWSVGQLSGNTIYF. The whole variable domain, remainder taken from reference TRBV30 and TRBJ1-3, is SQTIHQWPATLVQPVGSPLSLECTVEGTSNPNLYWYRQAAGRGLQLLFYSVGIGQISSEVPQNLSASRPQDRQFILSSKKLLLSDSGFYLCAWSVGQLSGNTIYFGEGSWLTVV.

The chain recombines TRBV11-2 with TRBJ2-7, with 12 positions matching TRBD2. Germline V gene data show CDR1 as SGHAT and CDR2 as FQNNGV. This CDR3 is built from 19 residues. The ends lost 2 bases at V and 1 base at J; junction bases unmatched: 12. This CDR3 is CASSLNALAGGIGSYEQYF. The DNA for the CDR3 is TGTGCCAGCAGCTTAAACGCACTAGCGGGGGGCATAGGGTCCTACGAGCAGTACTTC.

The rearrangement joins TRBV24-1 to TRBJ1-4; the D is unclear. The CDR3 has 16 residues. Trimming cost V 5 bases and J 0 bases, with 12 bases left between them. The germline V gene has CDR1 KGHDR and CDR2 SFDVKD. In DNA, the CDR3 is TGTGCCACCAGTGCCGGCAACTATGCAACTAATGAAAAACTGTTTTTT. As protein: CATSAGNYATNEKLFF.

The CDR3 bases are TGTGCCAGCAGCTTGGGAGGAAACGGCGAGACCCAGTACTTC. Its translation: CASSLGGNGETQYF. This rearrangement joins TRBV5-4 to TRBJ2-5; D unclear. The germline CDR1 and CDR2 sequences are SGHNT and YYREEE (reference sequence). The CDR3 consists of 14 residues. The V gene lost 0 bases and the J gene lost 5 bases, with 11 bases spanning the gap.

The chain uses TRBV5-5 and TRBJ1-1; D uncertain. V lost 1 base and J 2 bases, leaving 12 bases between the germline ends. The CDR3 extends over 15 amino acids. Germline loops: CDR1 SGHKS, CDR2 YYEKEE (reference sequence). The CDR3 DNA sequence: TGTGCCAGCAGCTTGAGGGCTTGGGGTAACACTGAAGCTTTCTTT. This translates into CASSLRAWGNTEAFF.

This chain links TRBV4-2 with TRBJ1-1; D is ambiguous. The CDR3 is 13 amino acids. Germline loops: CDR1 LGHNA, CDR2 YNFKEQ. Trimming took 4 bases from V and 4 from J, leaving 10 bases between them. This CDR3 is CASSLRMATEAFF. The CDR3 DNA follows: TGTGCCAGCAGCCTCAGAATGGCCACTGAAGCTTTCTTT.

The chain combines TRBV6-5 with TRBJ1-5; the D is unclear. Germline CDR1 is MNHEY and CDR2 is SVGAGI. CDR3 size: 15 residues. The ends were cut back, 6 bases at V and 0 bases at J, with 12 bases in the middle. CDR3 in DNA: TGTGCCAGCAGGGATACGACGGGTAGCAATCAGCCCCAGCATTTT. Its translation is CASRDTTGSNQPQHF.

The rearrangement links TRBV9 to TRBJ2-3, with 8 bases identical to TRBD2. J gave up 10 bases and V 0 bases, and 7 bases lay outside the gene matches. CDR1 and CDR2 (germline): SGDLS, YYNGEE. The CDR3 has 14 amino acids. This CDR3 is CASSVVGGTRPQYF. The DNA for the CDR3 is TGTGCCAGCAGCGTAGTAGGGGGGACTAGACCGCAGTATTTT.

In this sample, this clone turned up once. The V and J genes are TRBV18 and TRBJ2-1, with 14 positions matching TRBD2. This CDR3 region has 16 residues. Trimming cost V 8 bases and J 9 bases; bases outside gene matches: 12. Germline-derived CDR1 and CDR2 are KGHSH and LQKENI. CDR3 region: CASTAGTSGGFSEQFF. The CDR3 DNA is TGTGCCAGCACTGCCGGGACTAGCGGGGGATTTAGTGAGCAGTTCTTC.